Shown below are 28 T cell receptor beta chains from a single sample sequenced in a study of molecular identifiers for immune sequencing clone quantification. Each CDR3 protein is one row after TCRdb ran MiXCR on the PCR reads. The profile covers under 800,000 distinct CDR3 sequences, with around 25% appearing a single time and 0.78% taken by the ten largest. The sample taken for sequencing was naive CD8+ T cells from blood, with Jurkat cell RNA spiked in. Noted subset: FACS-sorted CD8+CD4-CCR7+CD45RA+ naive T cells. These receptors originate from a human donor in good health. Some libraries in this study had Jurkat cell RNA spiked in.

Many counts were recorded for this clonotype. The J gene is TRBJ2-5, the V gene TRBV12-3 or TRBV12-4, with 9 bases aligning to TRBD2. V was clipped by 6 bases and J by 6 bases; unmatched bases: 14. The CDR3 runs 16 residues. CDR3 sequence: CASSSWASGKLQTQYF. CDR3 DNA: TGTGCCAGCAGCTCCTGGGCTAGCGGGAAGTTACAGACCCAGTACTTC.

The rearrangement links TRBV2 to TRBJ1-5, with D unresolved. Germline CDR1 reads SNHLY; CDR2 reads FYNNEI. This CDR3 spans 15 amino acids. Trimming left V 6 bases short and J 4 bases short, with 16 bases between. The CDR3 reads CASRFDADFNQPQHF. The CDR3 DNA reads TGTGCCAGCAGGTTCGACGCAGACTTTAATCAGCCCCAGCATTTT. Full variable domain (outside the CDR3, taken from reference TRBV2 and TRBJ1-5): EPEVTQTPSHQVTQMGQEVILRCVPISNHLYFYWYRQILGQKVEFLVSFYNNEISEKSEIFDDQFSVERPDGSNFTLKIRSTKLEDSAMYFCASRFDADFNQPQHFGDGTRLSIL.

There are many counts of this clonotype. The chain has TRBV24-1 and TRBJ2-2; 10 bases map to TRBD1. CDR1 is KGHDR, CDR2 SFDVKD, per germline. V shed 7 bases and J 2 bases; nucleotides not matched to a gene: 3. The length of the CDR3 is 15 residues. The CDR3 DNA is TGTGCCACCAGCCGGACAGGGGGAAACACCGGGGAGCTGTTTTTT. This sequence encodes CATSRTGGNTGELFF.

This clonotype was observed a handful of times. The V call is TRBV20-1, the J call TRBJ1-5, with a tentative D call TRBD1 (5 bases). The CDR3 is made up of 14 amino acids. The germline V and J ends were trimmed by 6 bases and 5 bases, with 17 bases remaining between them. CDR1 DFQATT and CDR2 SNEGSKA come from the germline V gene (reference sequence). The CDR3 region is CSASGQGGDQPQHF. In nucleotides, the CDR3 is TGCAGTGCATCGGGCCAGGGTGGCGATCAGCCCCAGCATTTT.

The genes are TRBV6-1 and TRBJ1-2; D gene unclear. V gave up 6 bases and J gave up 1 base, with 12 bases separating them. The CDR3 contains 14 residues. Germline CDR1 MNHNS, CDR2 SASEGT. This CDR3 reads CASRPGRVNYGYTF. The DNA for the CDR3 is TGTGCCAGCAGGCCTGGCCGGGTTAACTATGGCTACACCTTC.

With respect to this clonotype: A read error is possible here, since a much larger clone lies one base away. The rearrangement links TRBV2 to TRBJ1-4, with 10 nucleotides matching TRBD1. Germline values: CDR1 SNHLY, CDR2 FYNNEI. The CDR3 spans 16 residues. The CDR3 DNA sequence: TGTGCCAACAGTGAAGACAGGGGGCCAACTAATGAAAAACTGTTTTTT. Residues: CANSEDRGPTNEKLFF.

The chain recombines TRBV20-1 with TRBJ2-5; 8 bases agree with TRBD1. The CDR3 covers 14 residues. V dropped 6 bases and J dropped 4; count of bases not matched to a gene: 10. The germline V gene has CDR1 DFQATT and CDR2 SNEGSKA (reference sequence). CDR3 coding DNA: TGCAGTGCCGGGACAGGCCAATGGCCAGAGACCCAGTACTTC. Translating gives CSAGTGQWPETQYF.

Comments on this clonotype: A much larger clone differs from this one at a single base, so this may be a read error. V and J are TRBV29-1 and TRBJ1-2, with a possible D match to TRBD1 (5 bases). The CDR3 has 12 residues. Germline loops: CDR1 SQVTM, CDR2 ANQGSEA. V lost 5 bases to trimming and J lost 4 bases, with 11 bases between them. The CDR3 coding sequence is TGCAGCGTTCAGGACACTATCTATGGCTACACCTTC. Protein: CSVQDTIYGYTF.

J is TRBJ2-2 and V is TRBV4-1, with a possible D match to TRBD2 (5 bases). Looked up from germline, CDR1 is MGHRA and CDR2 is YSYEKL. The CDR3 length is 16 residues. V gave up 5 bases and J gave up 1 base, with 14 bases separating them. The CDR3, as DNA: TGCGCCAGCAGCGAACTAGGCCTGAGGAACACCGGGGAGCTGTTTTTT. Residues: CASSELGLRNTGELFF.

This clonotype was recorded a few times. The CDR3 nucleotides are TGCGCCAGCAGTGCGGACATCCGTCCCTATGGCTACACCTTC. The encoded protein is CASSADIRPYGYTF. V is TRBV10-2 and J is TRBJ1-2, with D possibly matching TRBD1 (5 bases). V dropped 4 bases and J dropped 4 bases, with 13 bases sitting between them. This CDR3 contains 14 residues. CDR1 and CDR2 (germline): WSHSY, SAAADI.

This clonotype has a handful of counts. V usage is TRBV6-2 or TRBV6-3 and J usage is TRBJ2-1, with 8 positions matching TRBD2. From germline, CDR1 is MNHEY and CDR2 SVGEGT. J gave up 6 bases and V 6 bases, and 4 bases lay outside the gene matches. The CDR3 loop spans 13 amino acids. For the CDR3, the DNA is TGTGCCAGCAGCCCCGGGGGGGTCAATGAGCAGTTCTTC. Translating it yields CASSPGGVNEQFF.

This clonotype showed up many times. The chain employs TRBV6-6 and TRBJ1-4; D not resolved. Deletions cut 6 bases from V and 2 bases from J, with 16 bases between. The length of the CDR3 is 16 residues. The germline CDR1 and CDR2 sequences are MNHNY and SVGAGI (reference sequence). The CDR3 region is CASRPRGAGTNEKLFF. DNA for the CDR3: TGTGCCAGCAGGCCCCGCGGCGCTGGGACTAATGAAAAACTGTTTTTT.

The chain carries TRBV28 and TRBJ2-1; unclear D gene. The CDR3 length is 15 residues. Trimming removed 6 bases from V and 7 bases from J, with 19 bases in between. The germline V gene has CDR1 MDHEN and CDR2 SYDVKM. The CDR3 region has the DNA TGTGCCAGCAGCCACAGCAGGAGTGGTGAGAATGAGCAGTTCTTC. Protein product: CASSHSRSGENEQFF.

V gene TRBV7-9 combines with J gene TRBJ2-2, with D unresolved. There are 18 residues in the CDR3. Germline V gene data show CDR1 as SEHNR and CDR2 as FQNEAQ (reference sequence). V shed 3 bases and J shed 2 bases, with 19 bases lying between them. DNA of the CDR3: TGTGCCAGCAGCTTGGGCAGCCCGATTAATATTAACACCGGGGAGCTGTTTTTT. Translating it yields CASSLGSPININTGELFF.

The gene calls are TRBV5-6 and TRBJ2-7; D perhaps matches TRBD1 (6 bases). V gave up 4 bases and J gave up 2 bases, with 22 bases separating them. CDR1 is SGHDT and CDR2 is YYEEEE in the germline V gene. The CDR3 runs to 17 residues. The CDR3 protein is CASSPLFSPGQTYEQYF. The CDR3 DNA sequence: TGTGCCAGCAGCCCGCTTTTCTCCCCAGGACAGACCTACGAGCAGTACTTC.

This clonotype was found many times. V usage is TRBV12-3 or TRBV12-4 and J usage is TRBJ2-3, with 8 bases identical to TRBD2. The CDR3 consists of 16 residues. V shed 9 bases and J 1 base; nucleotides not matched to a gene: 12. The CDR3 reads CASSPGGGLGTDTQYF. The CDR3 nucleotides are TGTGCCAGTTCCCCCGGGGGGGGGCTAGGCACAGATACGCAGTATTTT.

V and J are TRBV20-1 and TRBJ2-5; D may be TRBD1 (6 bases). The last part of the DNA fits TRBJ2-1 better; the J call may be wrong. CDR1 is DFQATT, CDR2 SNEGSKA, per germline (reference sequence). The CDR3 runs 13 residues. Here the CDR3 reads CSALRDTQETQFF. The DNA of the CDR3 is TGCAGTGCTCTCCGGGACACCCAAGAGACCCAGTTCTTC.

With regard to this clonotype: This may arise from a read error, as a much more abundant clone is one base away. V gene TRBV5-6 combines with J gene TRBJ2-7, with D uncertain. This CDR3 is built from 12 residues. Germline V gene lookup returns CDR1 SGHDT and CDR2 YYEEEE. The CDR3 coding sequence is TGTGCCTGCAGCTTTAGTAGGTACGAGCAGTACTTC. As protein: CACSFSRYEQYF.

This clonotype was seen repeatedly, ten times or more. The V and J genes are TRBV29-1 and TRBJ2-6; 7 bases fit TRBD1. Germline CDR1 SQVTM, CDR2 ANQGSEA. CDR3 length: 16 residues. The V and J ends lost 4 bases and 4 bases, in that order; junction bases with no gene match: 10. The CDR3 sequence is CSVAGDSPMGANVLTF. The CDR3 DNA sequence: TGCAGCGTTGCTGGGGACAGTCCTATGGGGGCCAACGTCCTGACTTTC.

Concerning this clonotype: It may be a read error: a sequence one base away is much more abundant. The chain is built from TRBV24-1 and TRBJ2-1, with D tentatively TRBD1 (5 bases). Germline CDR1 KGHDR, CDR2 SFDVKD. There are 12 residues in the CDR3. The germline V and J ends were trimmed by 7 bases and 12 bases, with 15 bases remaining between them. The CDR3 reads CATSLGRVAQFF. The CDR3 bases are TGTGCCACCAGCCTAGGCAGGGTAGCGCAGTTCTTC.

Ten or more counts support this clonotype. This chain uses TRBV7-9 with TRBJ2-3; unclear D gene. Trimming left V 3 bases short and J 0 bases short, with 7 bases between. CDR1 and CDR2 from the germline V gene are SEHNR and FQNEAQ (reference sequence). The CDR3 runs to 14 residues. The chain's CDR3 is CASSLEGSTDTQYF. The CDR3 DNA follows: TGTGCCAGCAGCTTGGAAGGTAGCACAGATACGCAGTATTTT.

This clonotype was detected a few times. The chain uses TRBV9 and TRBJ2-3, with 9 bases identical to TRBD1. The CDR3 is 15 residues long. The germline CDR1 and CDR2 sequences are SGDLS and YYNGEE. V shed 0 bases and J 5 bases; nucleotides not matched to a gene: 4. The CDR3 DNA follows: TGTGCCAGCAGCGTAGGGGGACAGGGAGGAGATACGCAGTATTTT. This sequence encodes CASSVGGQGGDTQYF.

This clonotype was detected a few times. The chain joins TRBV13 to TRBJ1-3; D not resolved. V was cut by 2 bases and J by 0 bases, with 8 bases left in between. This CDR3 has 15 amino acids. In germline, CDR1 is PRHDT, CDR2 FYEKMQ (reference sequence). The CDR3: CASSLPITSGNTIYF. The CDR3 DNA sequence: TGTGCCAGCAGCTTACCAATTACCTCTGGAAACACCATATATTTT.

This clonotype was picked up a small number of times. The chain has TRBV20-1 and TRBJ1-1; 7 bases fit TRBD1. Germline V gives CDR1 DFQATT, CDR2 SNEGSKA (reference sequence). V gave up 0 bases and J gave up 1 base; unmatched junction bases: 5. CDR3 length equals 15 residues. For the CDR3, the DNA is TGCAGTGCTAGAGAGACAGGGTTCGGGAACACTGAAGCTTTCTTT. This codes for CSARETGFGNTEAFF.

The genes are TRBV11-2 and TRBJ2-5; the match to TRBD1 covers 10 bases. The CDR3 covers 20 residues. Germline-derived CDR1 and CDR2 are SGHAT and FQNNGV. The trim removed 2 bases at V and 4 bases at J, leaving 19 bases unmatched. CDR3 nucleotide sequence: TGTGCCAGCAGCTTATTCCGTACAACGAGGGACAGGGGAGGGGCAGAGACCCAGTACTTC. Translation: CASSLFRTTRDRGGAETQYF.

The rearrangement links TRBV11-2 to TRBJ2-6; D remains unclear. CDR1 is SGHAT, CDR2 FQNNGV, per germline. This CDR3 is 17 amino acids long. V was pared by 3 bases and J by 0 bases, with 12 bases between. CDR3 coding DNA: TGTGCCAGCAGCTTGTTAACCCCCGGCTCTGGGGCCAACGTCCTGACTTTC. This codes for CASSLLTPGSGANVLTF. The full variable domain, in which reference TRBV11-2 and TRBJ2-6 provide the parts outside the CDR3, is EAGVAQSPRYKIIEKRQSVAFWCNPISGHATLYWYQQILGQGPKLLIQFQNNGVVDDSQLPKDRFSAERLKGVDSTLKIQPAKLEDSAVYLCASSLLTPGSGANVLTFGAGSRLTVL.

The V and J genes are TRBV6-2 or TRBV6-3 and TRBJ2-3, with TRBD1 matching 8 bases. Germline loops: CDR1 MNHEY, CDR2 SVGEGT. The V and J ends lost 0 bases and 0 bases, in that order; junction bases with no gene match: 14. The CDR3 covers 20 residues. Here the CDR3 DNA reads TGTGCCAGCAGTTACTCGAGTAGCCCGGACAGGGCCACTAGCACAGATACGCAGTATTTT. It yields the protein CASSYSSSPDRATSTDTQYF.

This clonotype showed up just once. The rearrangement links TRBV3-1 to TRBJ2-7; 8 bases line up with TRBD1. J gave up 3 bases and V 2 bases, and 9 bases lay outside the gene matches. The length of the CDR3 is 16 residues. Per the germline V gene, CDR1 is LGHDT and CDR2 is YNNKEL (reference sequence). The CDR3 DNA follows: TGTGCCAGCAGCCAAAGTTTCTGGACAGGGAGCTACGAGCAGTACTTC. Translated: CASSQSFWTGSYEQYF.